These 10 T cell receptor beta chains came from one sample sequenced in a study of OX40 agonist ivuxolimab in advanced cancers. Libraries were prepared through the immunoSEQ multiplex PCR assay. The table comes from immuneACCESS by way of TCRdb, which keeps in-frame sequences with V and J called. Part of the clones is missing from these tables; in studies checked, under half for an unresolved V gene and the rest for unknown reasons. A total of around 68,000 clones appear in this sample, roughly 91% of them only once. Approximately 0.37% of the sample rests with the top ten. The sequenced sample was CD4+ or CD8+ T cells sorted from blood, obtained in a trial of the OX40 agonist ivuxolimab. The source is an adult with an advanced solid tumor such as melanoma, head and neck, liver or kidney cancer.

This chain connects TRBV5-4 to TRBJ2-7; 15 nucleotides line up with TRBD2. The CDR3 spans 17 residues. The V gene's germline CDR1 is SGHNT and CDR2 YYREEE (reference sequence). V dropped 4 bases and J dropped 2; count of bases not matched to a gene: 7. CDR3 residues: CASSPGTSGGTTYEQYF. DNA for the CDR3: TGTGCCAGCAGCCCGGGGACTAGCGGGGGGACCACCTACGAGCAGTACTTC.

This chain joins TRBV5-8 and TRBJ1-5, with D perhaps matching TRBD1 (6 bases). V was clipped by 0 bases and J by 3 bases, with 10 bases between them. Per the germline V gene, CDR1 is SGHTS and CDR2 is YDEGEE. This CDR3 region has 15 residues. The CDR3: CASSLGGAINQPQHF. In DNA, the CDR3 is TGTGCCAGCAGCTTGGGGGGGGCAATCAATCAGCCCCAGCATTTT. The full variable domain, in which reference TRBV5-8 and TRBJ1-5 provide the parts outside the CDR3, is EAGVTQSPTHLIKTRGQQATLRCSPISGHTSVYWYQQALGLGLQFLLWYDEGEERNRGNFPPRFSGRQFPNYSSELNVNALELEDSALYLCASSLGGAINQPQHFGDGTRLSIL.

V and J are TRBV30 and TRBJ2-7; no definite D call. With 2 bases removed from V and 4 bases from J, the gap between germline ends came to 15 bases. The CDR3 length is 14 residues. CDR1 is GTSNPN and CDR2 is SVGIG in the germline V gene (reference sequence). The DNA of the CDR3 is TGTGCCTGGAGTTTGTGGGCCAGGTCGTACGAGCAGTACTTC. Protein product: CAWSLWARSYEQYF.

V gene TRBV10-3 combines with J gene TRBJ2-7, with TRBD2 matching 10 bases. The length of the CDR3 is 13 residues. V was pared by 10 bases and J by 7 bases, with 10 bases of the junction left unmatched. Germline V gene sequence: CDR1 ENHRY, CDR2 SYGVKD. CDR3 residues: CASHPSGSNEQYF. The CDR3 DNA sequence: TGTGCCAGCCACCCTAGCGGGAGTAATGAGCAGTACTTC.

The rearrangement links TRBV6-1 to TRBJ2-5; possibly TRBD1 for D (6 bases). Germline lookup yields CDR1 MNHNS and CDR2 SASEGT. This CDR3 is built from 11 residues. The V and J ends lost 8 bases and 5 bases respectively, with 9 bases between them. The CDR3 loop reads CASYRDETQYF. The CDR3 nucleotides read TGTGCCAGCTACAGGGACGAGACCCAGTACTTC.

V is TRBV9 and J is TRBJ1-4; possibly TRBD1 for D (6 bases). Per germline, CDR1 SGDLS and CDR2 YYNGEE. The V end was cut by 2 bases, the J end by 4 bases, with 12 bases between. CDR3 length: 15 residues. CDR3: CASSVQGRGNEKLFF. DNA of the CDR3: TGTGCCAGCAGCGTTCAGGGGAGGGGTAATGAAAAACTGTTTTTT. The full variable domain, in which reference TRBV9 and TRBJ1-4 provide the parts outside the CDR3, is DSGVTQTPKHLITATGQRVTLRCSPRSGDLSVYWYQQSLDQGLQFLIQYYNGEERAKGNILERFSAQQFPDLHSELNLSSLELGDSALYFCASSVQGRGNEKLFFGSGTQLSVL.

V gene TRBV5-1 combines with J gene TRBJ2-7; D uncertain. V lost 0 bases to trimming and J lost 2 bases, with 18 bases between them. CDR1 is SGHRS, CDR2 YFSETQ, per germline. The length of the CDR3 is 17 residues. The CDR3 region has the DNA TGCGCCAGCAGCTTGGAACCGCTTAGTTCCCTTCCCTACGAGCAGTACTTC. This gives the protein CASSLEPLSSLPYEQYF.

This clone was found a few times. The rearrangement joins TRBV7-3 to TRBJ1-2; D unresolved. This CDR3 has 14 amino acids. The V end lost 5 bases, the J end lost 2 bases, and 12 bases lay between the germline ends. The germline gives CDR1 SGHTA, CDR2 FQGTGA. DNA for the CDR3: TGTGCCAGCAGCCCCGGCACCCTAAACTATGGCTACACCTTC. Its translation: CASSPGTLNYGYTF.

This sequence joins TRBV27 and TRBJ1-4; 7 nucleotides match TRBD1. This CDR3 region has 16 residues. Germline V lookup: CDR1 MNHEY, CDR2 SMNVEV (reference sequence). J lost 7 bases, V lost 5 bases, and 13 bases had no gene match. The CDR3 DNA follows: TGTGCCAGCAGTCCTGGCCCGACAGGGATGACTGAAAAACTGTTTTTT. Amino acids: CASSPGPTGMTEKLFF.

CDR3 loop: CASSKGVSGQGNEQFF. The CDR3 coding sequence is TGTGCCAGTAGTAAAGGAGTTTCGGGACAGGGGAATGAGCAGTTCTTC. V and J are TRBV19 and TRBJ2-1; 10 bases align to TRBD1. CDR1 LNHDA and CDR2 SQIVND come from the germline V gene (reference sequence). The CDR3 is 16 residues long. Germline trimming cut 4 bases from V and 7 bases from J; bases unmatched to any gene: 10.